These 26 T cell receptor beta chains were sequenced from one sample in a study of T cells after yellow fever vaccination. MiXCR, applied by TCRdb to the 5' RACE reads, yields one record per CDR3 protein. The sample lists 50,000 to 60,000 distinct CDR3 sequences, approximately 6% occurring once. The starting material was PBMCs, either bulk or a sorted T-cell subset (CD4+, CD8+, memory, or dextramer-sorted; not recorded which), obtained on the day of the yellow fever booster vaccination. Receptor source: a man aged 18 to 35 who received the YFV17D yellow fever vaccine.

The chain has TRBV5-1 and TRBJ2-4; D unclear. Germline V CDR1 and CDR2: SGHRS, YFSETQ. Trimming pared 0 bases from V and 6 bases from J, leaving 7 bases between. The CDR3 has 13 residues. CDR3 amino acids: CASSLGSLNIQYF. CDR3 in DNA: TGCGCCAGCAGCTTGGGCAGCTTAAACATTCAGTACTTC.

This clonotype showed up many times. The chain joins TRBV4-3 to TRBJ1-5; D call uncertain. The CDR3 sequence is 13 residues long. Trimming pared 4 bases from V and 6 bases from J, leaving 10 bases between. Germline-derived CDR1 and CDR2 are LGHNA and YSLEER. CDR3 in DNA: TGCGCCAGCAGCCTTAAGAAGGGTCAGCCCCAGCATTTT. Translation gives CASSLKKGQPQHF.

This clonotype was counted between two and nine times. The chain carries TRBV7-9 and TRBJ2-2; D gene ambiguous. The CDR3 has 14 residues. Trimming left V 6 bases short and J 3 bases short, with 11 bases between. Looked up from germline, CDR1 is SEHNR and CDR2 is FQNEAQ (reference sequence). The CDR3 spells CASSPPIYTGELFF. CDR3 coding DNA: TGTGCCAGCAGTCCTCCGATATACACCGGGGAGCTGTTTTTT.

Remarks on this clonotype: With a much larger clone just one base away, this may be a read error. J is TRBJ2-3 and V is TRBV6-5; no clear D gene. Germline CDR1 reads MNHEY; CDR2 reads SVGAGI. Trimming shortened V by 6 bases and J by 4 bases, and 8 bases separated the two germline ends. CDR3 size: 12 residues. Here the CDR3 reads CASRHGPDTQYF. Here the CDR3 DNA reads TGTGCCAGCAGGCACGGTCCAGATACGCAGTATTTT.

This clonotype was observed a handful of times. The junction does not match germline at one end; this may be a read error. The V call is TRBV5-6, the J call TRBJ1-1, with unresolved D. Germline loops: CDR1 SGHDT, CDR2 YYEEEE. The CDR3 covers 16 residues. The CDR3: CACSLEGHGRPAEAFF. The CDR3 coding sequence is TGTGCCTGCAGCTTGGAAGGGCACGGGAGGCCGGCTGAAGCTTTCTTT.

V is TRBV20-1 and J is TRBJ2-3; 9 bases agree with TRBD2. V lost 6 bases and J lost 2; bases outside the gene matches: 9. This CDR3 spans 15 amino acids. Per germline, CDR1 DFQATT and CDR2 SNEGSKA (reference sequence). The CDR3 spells CSAGLSGGSTDTQYF. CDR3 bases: TGCAGTGCAGGACTAAGCGGGGGGTCCACAGATACGCAGTATTTT.

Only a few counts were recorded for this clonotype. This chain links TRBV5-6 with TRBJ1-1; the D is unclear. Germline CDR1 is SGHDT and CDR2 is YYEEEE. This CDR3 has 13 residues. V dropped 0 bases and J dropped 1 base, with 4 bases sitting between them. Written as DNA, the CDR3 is TGTGCCAGCAGCTTGGTTGCGAACACTGAAGCTTTCTTT. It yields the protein CASSLVANTEAFF.

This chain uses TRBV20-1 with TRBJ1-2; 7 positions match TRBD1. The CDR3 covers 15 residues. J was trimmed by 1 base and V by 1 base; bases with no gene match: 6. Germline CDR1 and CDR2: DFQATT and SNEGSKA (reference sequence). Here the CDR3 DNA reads TGCAGTGCTAGAGCAGAGGACAGGCATAACTATGGCTACACCTTC. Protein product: CSARAEDRHNYGYTF.

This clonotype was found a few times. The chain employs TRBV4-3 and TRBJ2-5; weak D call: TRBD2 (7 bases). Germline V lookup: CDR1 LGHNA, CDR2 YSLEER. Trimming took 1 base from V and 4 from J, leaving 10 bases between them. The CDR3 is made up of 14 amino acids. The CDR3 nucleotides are TGCGCCAGCAGCCAAGGGGGAGGGGGAGAGACCCAGTACTTC. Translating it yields CASSQGGGGETQYF.

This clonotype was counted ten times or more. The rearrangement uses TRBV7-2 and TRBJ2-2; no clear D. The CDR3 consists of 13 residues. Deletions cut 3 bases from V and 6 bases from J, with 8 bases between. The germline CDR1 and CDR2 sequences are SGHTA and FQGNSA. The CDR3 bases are TGTGCCAGCAGCTTTTTGGGTGCCGGGGAGCTGTTTTTT. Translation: CASSFLGAGELFF.

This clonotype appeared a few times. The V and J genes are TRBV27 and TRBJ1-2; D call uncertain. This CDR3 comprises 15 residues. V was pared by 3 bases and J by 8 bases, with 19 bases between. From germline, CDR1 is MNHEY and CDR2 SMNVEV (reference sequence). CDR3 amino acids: CASSFSSVRSGGYTF. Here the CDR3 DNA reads TGTGCCAGCAGTTTTTCATCCGTCAGGTCGGGCGGCTACACCTTC.

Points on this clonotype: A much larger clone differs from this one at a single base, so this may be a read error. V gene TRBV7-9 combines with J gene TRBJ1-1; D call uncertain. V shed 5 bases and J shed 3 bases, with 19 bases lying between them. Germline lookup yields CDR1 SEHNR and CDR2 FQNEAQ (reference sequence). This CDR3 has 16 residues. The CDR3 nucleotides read TGTGCCAGCAGCCTACTTGGAGGAAGACCGCACACTGAAGCTTTCTTT. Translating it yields CASSLLGGRPHTEAFF.

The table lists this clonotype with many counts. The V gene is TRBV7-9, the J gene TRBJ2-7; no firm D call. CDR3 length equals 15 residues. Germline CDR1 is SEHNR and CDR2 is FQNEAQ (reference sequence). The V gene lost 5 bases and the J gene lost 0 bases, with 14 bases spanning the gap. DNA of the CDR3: TGTGCCAGCAGCCCGCCGCTGTCGAGCTCCTACGAGCAGTACGTC. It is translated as CASSPPLSSSYEQYV.

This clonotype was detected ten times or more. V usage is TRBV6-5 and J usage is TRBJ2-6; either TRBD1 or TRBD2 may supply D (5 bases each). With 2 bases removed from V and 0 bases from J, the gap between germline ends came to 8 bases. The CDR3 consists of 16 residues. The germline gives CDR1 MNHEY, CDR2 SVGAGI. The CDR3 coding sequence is TGTGCCAGCAGTTACGGGACGGCCTCTGGGGCCAACGTCCTGACTTTC. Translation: CASSYGTASGANVLTF.

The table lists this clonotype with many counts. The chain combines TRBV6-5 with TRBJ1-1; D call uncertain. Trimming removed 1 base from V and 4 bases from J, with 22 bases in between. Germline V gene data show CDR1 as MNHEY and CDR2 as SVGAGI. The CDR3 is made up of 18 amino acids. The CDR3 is CASSYWVAIPPYSTEAFF. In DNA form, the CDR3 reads TGTGCCAGCAGTTACTGGGTTGCGATCCCGCCCTATTCCACTGAAGCTTTCTTT.

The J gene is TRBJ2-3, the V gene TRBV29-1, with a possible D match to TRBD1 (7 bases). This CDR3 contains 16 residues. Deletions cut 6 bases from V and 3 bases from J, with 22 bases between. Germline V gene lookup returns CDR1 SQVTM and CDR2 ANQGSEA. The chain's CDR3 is CSVQRGQGGWTDTQYF. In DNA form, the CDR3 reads TGCAGCGTCCAAAGGGGGCAGGGAGGTTGGACAGATACGCAGTATTTT.

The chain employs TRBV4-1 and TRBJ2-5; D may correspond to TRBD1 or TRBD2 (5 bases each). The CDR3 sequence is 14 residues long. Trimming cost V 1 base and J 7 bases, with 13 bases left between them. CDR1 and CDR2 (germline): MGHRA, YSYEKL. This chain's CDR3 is CASSQVTGLGTQYF. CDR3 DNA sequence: TGCGCCAGCAGCCAAGTTACGGGGCTCGGGACCCAGTACTTC.

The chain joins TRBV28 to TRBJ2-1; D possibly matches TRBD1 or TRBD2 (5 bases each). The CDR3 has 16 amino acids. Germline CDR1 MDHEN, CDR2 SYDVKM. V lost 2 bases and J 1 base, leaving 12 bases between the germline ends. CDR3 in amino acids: CASSLRGARSYNEQFF. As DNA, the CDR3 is TGTGCCAGCAGTTTAAGAGGGGCCAGATCCTACAATGAGCAGTTCTTC. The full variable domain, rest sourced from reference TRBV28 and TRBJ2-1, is DVKVTQSSRYLVKRTGEKVFLECVQDMDHENMFWYRQDPGLGLRLIYFSYDVKMKEKGDIPEGYSVSREKKERFSLILESASTNQTSMYLCASSLRGARSYNEQFFGPGTRLTVL.

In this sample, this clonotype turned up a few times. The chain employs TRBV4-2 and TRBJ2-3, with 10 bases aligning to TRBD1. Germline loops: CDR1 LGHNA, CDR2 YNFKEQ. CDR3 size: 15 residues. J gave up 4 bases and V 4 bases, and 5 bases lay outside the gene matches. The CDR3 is CASSPRQGAPDTQYF. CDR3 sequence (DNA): TGTGCCAGCAGCCCCAGACAGGGGGCCCCAGATACGCAGTATTTT.

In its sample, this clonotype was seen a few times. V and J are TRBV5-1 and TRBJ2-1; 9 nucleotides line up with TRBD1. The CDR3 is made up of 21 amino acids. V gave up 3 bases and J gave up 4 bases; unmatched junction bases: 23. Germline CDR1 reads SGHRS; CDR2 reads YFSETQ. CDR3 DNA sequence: TGCGCCAGCAGCTCCTCCCCTACCGGGACAGGGAGCCGAAATATATACAATGAGCAGTTCTTC. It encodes CASSSSPTGTGSRNIYNEQFF.

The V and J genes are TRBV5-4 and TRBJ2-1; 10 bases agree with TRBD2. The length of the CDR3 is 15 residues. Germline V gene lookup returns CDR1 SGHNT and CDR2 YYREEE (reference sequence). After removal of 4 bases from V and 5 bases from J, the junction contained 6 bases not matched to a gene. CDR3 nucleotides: TGTGCCAGCAGCGTACGGACTAGCGGTAACAATGAGCAGTTCTTC. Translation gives CASSVRTSGNNEQFF.

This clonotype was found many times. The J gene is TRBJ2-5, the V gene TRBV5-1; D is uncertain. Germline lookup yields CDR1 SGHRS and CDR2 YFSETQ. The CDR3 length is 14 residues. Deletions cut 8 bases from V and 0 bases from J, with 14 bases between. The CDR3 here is CASRPFPDQETQYF. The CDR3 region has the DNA TGCGCCAGTCGGCCCTTTCCAGACCAAGAGACCCAGTACTTC.

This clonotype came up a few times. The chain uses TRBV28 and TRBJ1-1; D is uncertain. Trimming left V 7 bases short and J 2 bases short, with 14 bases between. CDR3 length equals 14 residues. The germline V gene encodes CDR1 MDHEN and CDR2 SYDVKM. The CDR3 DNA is TGTGCCAGCACTCCGTTGGGGTTCAACACTGAAGCTTTCTTT. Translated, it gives CASTPLGFNTEAFF.

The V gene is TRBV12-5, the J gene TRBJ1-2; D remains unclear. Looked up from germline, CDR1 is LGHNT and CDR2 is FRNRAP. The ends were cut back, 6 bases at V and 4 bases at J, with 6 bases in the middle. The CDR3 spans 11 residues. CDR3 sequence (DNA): TGTGCTAGTGGACCCACCTATGGCTACACCTTC. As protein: CASGPTYGYTF.

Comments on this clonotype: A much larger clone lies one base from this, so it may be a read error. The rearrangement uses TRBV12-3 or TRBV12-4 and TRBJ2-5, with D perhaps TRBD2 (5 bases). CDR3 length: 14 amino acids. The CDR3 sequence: CASSPLEFAETKYF. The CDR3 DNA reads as TGTGCCAGCAGTCCACTAGAGTTCGCAGAGACCAAGTACTTC.

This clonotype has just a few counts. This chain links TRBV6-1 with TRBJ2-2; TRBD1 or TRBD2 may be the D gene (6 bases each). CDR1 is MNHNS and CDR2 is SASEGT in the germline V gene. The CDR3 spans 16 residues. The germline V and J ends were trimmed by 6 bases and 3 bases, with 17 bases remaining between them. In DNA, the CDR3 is TGTGCCAGCAGGACGAGGGAGAGGGGGGACACCGGGGAGCTGTTTTTT. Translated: CASRTRERGDTGELFF.